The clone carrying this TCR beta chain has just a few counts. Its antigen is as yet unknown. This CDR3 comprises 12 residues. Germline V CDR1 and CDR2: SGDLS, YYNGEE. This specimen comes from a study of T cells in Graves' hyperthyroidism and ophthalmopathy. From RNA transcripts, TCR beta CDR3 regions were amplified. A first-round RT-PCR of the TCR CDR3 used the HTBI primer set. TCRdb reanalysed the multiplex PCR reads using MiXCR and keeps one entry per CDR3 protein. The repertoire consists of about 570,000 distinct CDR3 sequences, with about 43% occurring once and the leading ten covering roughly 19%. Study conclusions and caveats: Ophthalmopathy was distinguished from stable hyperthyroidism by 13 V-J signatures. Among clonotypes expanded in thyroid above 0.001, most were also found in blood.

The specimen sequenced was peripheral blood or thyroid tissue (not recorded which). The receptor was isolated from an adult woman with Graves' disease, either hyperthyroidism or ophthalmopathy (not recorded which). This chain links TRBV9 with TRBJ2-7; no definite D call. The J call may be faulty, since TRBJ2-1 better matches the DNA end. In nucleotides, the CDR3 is TGTGCCAGCAGCGTAGCAGGTCGGCAGCAGTTCTTC. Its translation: CASSVAGRQQFF.